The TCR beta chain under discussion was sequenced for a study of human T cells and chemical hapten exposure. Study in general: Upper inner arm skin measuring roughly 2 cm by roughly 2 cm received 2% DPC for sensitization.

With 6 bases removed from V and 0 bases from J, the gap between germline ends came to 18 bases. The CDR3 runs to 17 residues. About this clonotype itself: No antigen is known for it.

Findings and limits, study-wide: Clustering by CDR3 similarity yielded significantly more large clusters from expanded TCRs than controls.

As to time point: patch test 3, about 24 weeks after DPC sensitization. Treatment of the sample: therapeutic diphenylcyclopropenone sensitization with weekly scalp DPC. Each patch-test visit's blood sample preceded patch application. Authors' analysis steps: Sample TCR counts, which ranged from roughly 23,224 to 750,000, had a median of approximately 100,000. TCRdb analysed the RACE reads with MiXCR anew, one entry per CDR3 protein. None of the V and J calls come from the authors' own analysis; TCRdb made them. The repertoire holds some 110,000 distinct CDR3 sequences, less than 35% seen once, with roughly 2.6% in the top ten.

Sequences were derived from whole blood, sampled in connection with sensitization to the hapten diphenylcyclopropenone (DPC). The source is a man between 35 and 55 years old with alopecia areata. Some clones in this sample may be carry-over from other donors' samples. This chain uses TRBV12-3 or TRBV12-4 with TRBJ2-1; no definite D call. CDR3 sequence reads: CASSPLGFSSSYNEQFF. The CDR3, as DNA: TGTGCCAGCAGCCCACTGGGATTTTCGAGCTCCTACAATGAGCAGTTCTTC.